Listed here are 28 T cell receptor beta chains from one sample, sequenced in a study of blood T cells in healthy people across ages. A second PCR, run for 7 to 11 cycles, used a sample-barcoded 5' primer plus a J-beta primer mix. MiXCR, run by TCRdb on the 5' RACE reads, gives a single entry per CDR3 protein. Of 800,000 to 1,000,000 distinct CDR3 sequences in the sample, roughly 50% are singletons; the top ten hold around 15%. The sequenced sample consisted of blood. Receptors were obtained from a man aged 30 to 45 in good health.

This clonotype has more than one count but fewer than ten. This chain connects TRBV28 to TRBJ2-4; D may be TRBD1 (6 bases). This CDR3 has 16 amino acids. CDR1 is MDHEN and CDR2 is SYDVKM in the germline V gene. With 5 bases removed from V and 1 base from J, the gap between germline ends came to 15 bases. CDR3 loop: CASSVYREKAKNIQYF. The CDR3 nucleotides read TGTGCCAGCAGTGTCTACAGGGAGAAGGCCAAAAACATTCAGTACTTC.

The chain uses TRBV10-3 and TRBJ2-3, with 7 positions matching TRBD2. This CDR3 comprises 13 residues. Germline V gene data show CDR1 as ENHRY and CDR2 as SYGVKD. V shed 5 bases and J 2 bases; nucleotides not matched to a gene: 1. CDR3 sequence: CAISRDYTDTQYF. In DNA form, the CDR3 reads TGTGCCATCAGTCGGGACTACACAGATACGCAGTATTTT.

This clonotype was recorded once. The J gene is TRBJ1-2, the V gene TRBV18, with a tentative D call TRBD1 (5 bases). The CDR3 covers 14 residues. Trimming cost V 2 bases and J 4 bases, with 11 bases left between them. Germline assignment: CDR1 KGHSH and CDR2 LQKENI. The DNA for the CDR3 is TGTGCCAGCTCACCAGGGTGGGGCCTCTATGGCTACACCTTC. It is translated as CASSPGWGLYGYTF.

As concerns this clonotype: A clone one base away is much larger, so this may be a read error. The chain recombines TRBV28 with TRBJ1-5; 7 bases are shared with TRBD1. Germline assignment: CDR1 MDHEN and CDR2 SYDVKM. CDR3 length equals 15 residues. CDR3 coding DNA: TGTGCCAGCAGTTTGTACAGGGGTAGCAATCAGCCCCGGCATTTT. Translated, it gives CASSLYRGSNQPRHF.

The chain is built from TRBV7-2 and TRBJ2-3; 13 nucleotides match TRBD2. Germline CDR1 SGHTA, CDR2 FQGNSA. The CDR3 consists of 16 residues. Trimming cost V 3 bases and J 4 bases; bases outside gene matches: 4. CDR3 in DNA: TGTGCCAGCAGCTTGAGACTAGCGGGGGGCTCAGATACGCAGTATTTT. Its protein product is CASSLRLAGGSDTQYF.

As DNA, the CDR3 is TGCAGTGCTATAAGGGACTCCACAGATACGCAGTATTTT. Its translation is CSAIRDSTDTQYF. The chain uses TRBV20-1 and TRBJ2-3; perhaps TRBD2 as D (6 bases). The CDR3 loop spans 13 amino acids. V lost 4 bases and J lost 2, with 10 bases in between. CDR1 DFQATT and CDR2 SNEGSKA come from the germline V gene (reference sequence).

This clonotype appeared a few times. J is TRBJ1-1 and V is TRBV6-6; D possibly corresponds to TRBD1 (5 bases). V was trimmed by 4 bases and J by 8 bases, leaving 17 bases between them. The CDR3 is 14 amino acids. Per germline, CDR1 MNHNY and CDR2 SVGAGI (reference sequence). This CDR3 is CASSLGVGRPEAFF. The DNA for the CDR3 is TGTGCCAGCAGTTTGGGGGTGGGCCGCCCCGAAGCTTTCTTT.

The V and J genes are TRBV29-1 and TRBJ2-3, with 8 bases fitting TRBD2. J lost 3 bases, V lost 6 bases, and 8 bases had no gene match. The germline CDR1 and CDR2 sequences are SQVTM and ANQGSEA. This CDR3 has 14 amino acids. CDR3 nucleotides: TGCAGCGTGGGCTGGAGCGGGAGTACAGATACGCAGTATTTT. It translates to CSVGWSGSTDTQYF.

The chain is built from TRBV24-1 and TRBJ1-2; 8 nucleotides line up with TRBD1. V dropped 0 bases and J dropped 6; count of bases not matched to a gene: 2. This CDR3 is built from 14 residues. Germline CDR1 reads KGHDR; CDR2 reads SFDVKD. The CDR3 DNA follows: TGTGCCACCAGTGATTTGCCAGGGGGCCATGGCTACACCTTC. Protein product: CATSDLPGGHGYTF.

The J gene is TRBJ2-3, the V gene TRBV4-2; 14 nucleotides line up with TRBD2. The CDR3 covers 16 residues. Germline lookup yields CDR1 LGHNA and CDR2 YNFKEQ. The V segment lost 1 base and the J segment 6 bases; nucleotides outside the gene matches: 3. The CDR3 nucleotides are TGTGCCAGCAGCCAAGTGGGACTAGCGGGGGACGATACGCAGTATTTT. Translating it yields CASSQVGLAGDDTQYF.

The chain carries TRBV6-1 and TRBJ1-2; perhaps TRBD1 as D (5 bases). This CDR3 has 15 residues. Trimming shortened V by 0 bases and J by 1 base, and 9 bases separated the two germline ends. Looked up from germline, CDR1 is MNHNS and CDR2 is SASEGT. As DNA, the CDR3 is TGTGCCAGCAGTGAAGCGTGGGGCAGTAACTATGGCTACACCTTC. It specifies CASSEAWGSNYGYTF.

This chain connects TRBV27 to TRBJ2-1; D remains ambiguous. Germline assignment: CDR1 MNHEY and CDR2 SMNVEV (reference sequence). The germline V and J ends were trimmed by 6 bases and 6 bases, with 6 bases remaining between them. The CDR3 covers 11 residues. Here the CDR3 reads CASRVINEQFF. CDR3 sequence (DNA): TGTGCCAGCAGAGTCATCAATGAGCAGTTCTTC.

V usage is TRBV2 and J usage is TRBJ1-5; D is undetermined. This CDR3 contains 15 residues. Germline V gene data show CDR1 as SNHLY and CDR2 as FYNNEI. V was clipped by 0 bases and J by 7 bases, with 13 bases between them. The CDR3 spells CASSEATVRQQPQHF. CDR3 in DNA: TGTGCCAGCAGTGAAGCGACGGTGCGCCAGCAGCCCCAGCATTTT.

V gene TRBV5-1 combines with J gene TRBJ2-1, with D possibly matching TRBD2 (5 bases). Germline V gives CDR1 SGHRS, CDR2 YFSETQ. The CDR3 runs to 14 residues. The V end lost 2 bases, the J end lost 8 bases, and 14 bases lay between the germline ends. The CDR3 sequence is CASSFGGARDEQFF. The DNA for the CDR3 is TGCGCCAGCAGCTTCGGAGGAGCACGGGATGAGCAGTTCTTC.

At least ten counts were recorded for this clonotype. The J gene is TRBJ2-7, the V gene TRBV9; D is perhaps TRBD2 (6 bases). V was cut by 1 base and J by 2 bases, with 16 bases left in between. The CDR3 totals 16 residues. Germline V gene lookup returns CDR1 SGDLS and CDR2 YYNGEE. The CDR3 coding sequence is TGTGCCAGCAGCGTAATGGCGGGGCAGGGTCCCTACGAGCAGTACTTC. Translated: CASSVMAGQGPYEQYF.

Written as DNA, the CDR3 is TGTGCCAGCTCACCAGCACAGAGGGAGACCCAGTACTTC. The encoded protein is CASSPAQRETQYF. The gene calls are TRBV18 and TRBJ2-5; D gene unclear. Trimming took off 2 bases at V and 5 bases at J, with 9 bases between the two ends. Germline values: CDR1 KGHSH, CDR2 LQKENI. There are 13 residues in the CDR3.

The rearrangement joins TRBV4-1 to TRBJ2-1; 8 bases align to TRBD1. V lost 1 base to trimming and J lost 3 bases; unmatched junction nucleotides: 2. The CDR3 is 15 residues long. The germline gives CDR1 MGHRA, CDR2 YSYEKL. In DNA, the CDR3 is TGCGCCAGCAGCCAAGGGGACAGGAGCTACAATGAGCAGTTCTTC. It encodes CASSQGDRSYNEQFF.

The table lists this clonotype with a few counts. The J gene is TRBJ2-5, the V gene TRBV27, with 8 positions matching TRBD2. This CDR3 comprises 15 residues. Germline loops: CDR1 MNHEY, CDR2 SMNVEV (reference sequence). Trimming took 1 base from V and 5 from J; bases not matched to a gene: 6. Here the CDR3 reads CASSLYSGVQETQYF. DNA for the CDR3: TGTGCCAGCAGTTTATATAGCGGGGTCCAGGAGACCCAGTACTTC.

The sample holds a few counts of this clonotype. The chain uses TRBV2 and TRBJ1-1, with TRBD1 matching over 7 bases. The CDR3 is 15 residues long. V lost 8 bases to trimming and J lost 5 bases; unmatched junction nucleotides: 14. Germline V gene sequence: CDR1 SNHLY, CDR2 FYNNEI. CDR3 region: CASAGGGTGNTEAFF. The CDR3 region has the DNA TGTGCCAGCGCGGGAGGGGGCACGGGGAATACTGAAGCTTTCTTT.

V and J are TRBV6-1 and TRBJ2-5, with D possibly TRBD2 on 5 matching bases. The germline V gene has CDR1 MNHNS and CDR2 SASEGT. The CDR3 sequence is 16 residues long. Trimming took off 7 bases at V and 11 bases at J, with 29 bases between the two ends. The CDR3 DNA is TGTGCCAGCAAAGGCCAGGACTTAAGCTCCTACAATGAGCAGTACTTC. It is translated as CASKGQDLSSYNEQYF.

The gene calls are TRBV20-1 and TRBJ2-3; maybe TRBD1 (7 bases). V was clipped by 4 bases and J by 2 bases, with 13 bases between them. CDR3 length: 14 amino acids. Germline values: CDR1 DFQATT, CDR2 SNEGSKA (reference sequence). CDR3: CSATAGQLTDTQYF. CDR3 sequence (DNA): TGCAGTGCTACCGCGGGACAGCTCACAGATACGCAGTATTTT.

A single count supports this clonotype. The chain combines TRBV10-3 with TRBJ1-2; TRBD1 might be the D (6 bases). V was cut by 5 bases and J by 1 base, with 8 bases left in between. The germline V gene encodes CDR1 ENHRY and CDR2 SYGVKD. There are 13 residues in the CDR3. The DNA for the CDR3 is TGTGCCATCAGTACGGACAGTAACTATGGCTACACCTTC. Its protein product is CAISTDSNYGYTF.

This clonotype has a handful of counts. The gene calls are TRBV20-1 and TRBJ2-7, with TRBD1 matching 9 bases. Per germline, CDR1 DFQATT and CDR2 SNEGSKA (reference sequence). CDR3 length equals 13 residues. Unmatched junction bases numbered 6, after V lost 3 bases and J lost 6 bases. CDR3 residues: CSARRDRDAEQYF. The CDR3 bases are TGCAGTGCTAGGAGGGACAGGGATGCCGAGCAGTACTTC.

This clonotype turned up a few times. The V and J genes are TRBV3-1 and TRBJ1-1; the D is unclear. Germline V gives CDR1 LGHDT, CDR2 YNNKEL (reference sequence). The CDR3 is 12 residues long. V lost 2 bases, J lost 4 bases, and 5 bases lay in between. CDR3 in amino acids: CASSQLRTEAFF. The CDR3 DNA follows: TGTGCCAGCAGCCAATTACGCACTGAAGCTTTCTTT.

This clonotype was detected a few times. V gene TRBV6-1 combines with J gene TRBJ2-2; D possibly matches TRBD1 or TRBD2 (5 bases each). Trimming removed 6 bases from V and 3 bases from J, with 20 bases in between. CDR3 length: 17 residues. Per the germline V gene, CDR1 is MNHNS and CDR2 is SASEGT. The CDR3 region is CASRGVHRDEHTGELFF. CDR3 sequence (DNA): TGTGCCAGCAGGGGTGTTCACCGGGACGAGCACACCGGGGAGCTGTTTTTT.

Worth noting for this clonotype: A read error may account for a junction end that differs from germline. This sequence joins TRBV12-3 or TRBV12-4 and TRBJ2-2, with TRBD2 identical over 9 bases. This CDR3 is 17 amino acids long. The DNA of the CDR3 is TGTACCAGCAGTTTGGTGCGGGGGGGCTCTAACACCGGGGAGCTGTTTTTT. It specifies CTSSLVRGGSNTGELFF.

The chain combines TRBV4-3 with TRBJ2-7; weak D call: TRBD2 (5 bases). Trimming took 0 bases from V and 0 from J, leaving 12 bases between them. Germline CDR1 is LGHNA and CDR2 is YSLEER. CDR3 size: 16 residues. Here the CDR3 reads CASSQDPVGSSYEQYF. The DNA for the CDR3 is TGCGCCAGCAGCCAAGATCCAGTGGGGAGCTCCTACGAGCAGTACTTC.

The CDR3 loop reads CASSPQPADRVAVQYF. Here the CDR3 DNA reads TGTGCCAGCAGCCCCCAACCCGCAGACAGGGTGGCTGTGCAGTACTTC. This chain links TRBV7-2 with TRBJ2-5; 7 nucleotides align to TRBD1. V lost 5 bases, J lost 11 bases, and 20 bases stayed unmatched. The CDR3 has 16 amino acids. Germline assignment: CDR1 SGHTA and CDR2 FQGNSA.